The 4 T cell receptor beta chains reported below all come from one sample, sequenced in a study of blood T cell repertoires in COVID-19. TCRdb's table, derived via immunoSEQ multiplex PCR, lists solely in-frame clones and lacks some. This sample has about 130,000 clones, with about 85% found just once. Sequenced material: peripheral blood. The receptors shown here come from a woman in her seventies with COVID-19, enrolled during active disease.

The J gene is TRBJ1-3, the V gene TRBV4-2; TRBD1 might be the D (6 bases). Germline loops: CDR1 LGHNA, CDR2 YNFKEQ. The germline V and J ends were trimmed by 0 bases and 0 bases, with 12 bases remaining between them. The CDR3 sequence is 17 residues long. The CDR3 region is CASSQETRGDSGNTIYF. DNA for the CDR3: TGTGCCAGCAGCCAAGAGACCAGGGGAGACTCTGGAAACACCATATATTTT.

The V and J genes are TRBV28 and TRBJ1-4; D might be TRBD1 (5 bases). The CDR3 runs 15 residues. Trimming took off 3 bases at V and 6 bases at J, with 14 bases between the two ends. The germline V gene has CDR1 MDHEN and CDR2 SYDVKM. CDR3 amino acids: CASSFRGILHEKLFF. In DNA form, the CDR3 reads TGTGCCAGCAGTTTCCGGGGGATTCTTCATGAAAAACTGTTTTTT.

This clone has only one observation. V usage is TRBV20-1 and J usage is TRBJ2-3; TRBD1 might be the D (5 bases). The CDR3 runs 13 residues. V lost 3 bases to trimming and J lost 0 bases, with 7 bases between them. Germline-derived CDR1 and CDR2 are DFQATT and SNEGSKA (reference sequence). The CDR3 DNA follows: TGCAGTGCTAGTCAGGGTAGCACAGATACGCAGTATTTT. It is translated as CSASQGSTDTQYF.

The rearrangement links TRBV7-2 to TRBJ1-2, with D possibly being TRBD1 (5 bases). Trimming cost V 5 bases and J 6 bases, with 19 bases left between them. CDR3 size: 15 residues. Germline V lookup: CDR1 SGHTA, CDR2 FQGNSA. CDR3 bases: TGTGCCAGCAGCATATCAGGCGGGACCGTCAATGGCTACACCTTC. It is translated as CASSISGGTVNGYTF.